Listed below are T cell receptor beta chains from one sample, sequenced in a study of a mutant IDH1 vaccine in newly diagnosed glioma. Their target antigens are unknown. Data came from immunoSEQ multiplex PCR; TCRdb stores just in-frame clones and leaves some out. The sample contains some 63,000 clones, 74% of which appear only once. The source was PBMCs, collected from a glioma patient whose treatment included an IDH1 peptide vaccine. All receptors come from a middle-aged man with glioma. Both conserved end residues are part of each CDR3. Fields, in order: clone size, D gene, V gene, J gene, CDR3 protein, CDR3 DNA. A D gene is named only where the DNA matches it firmly. Size is stated for part of the rows, as once, few or many counts, or as a class when the clone is expanded.

clone size: -; D gene: -; V gene: TRBV19; J gene: TRBJ1-5; CDR3 protein: CASSIGLGVNQPQHF; CDR3 DNA: TGTGCCAGTAGTATAGGACTGGGCGTCAATCAGCCCCAGCATTTT
clone size: -; D gene: -; V gene: TRBV9; J gene: TRBJ2-3; CDR3 protein: CASSVGTGGSTDTQYF; CDR3 DNA: TGTGCCAGCAGCGTAGGGACCGGGGGCAGCACAGATACGCAGTATTTT
clone size: once; D gene: -; V gene: TRBV28; J gene: TRBJ1-5; CDR3 protein: CASSQTLESNQPQHF; CDR3 DNA: TGTGCCAGCAGCCAGACTTTGGAAAGCAATCAGCCCCAGCATTTT
clone size: -; D gene: -; V gene: TRBV4-2; J gene: TRBJ1-1; CDR3 protein: CASSQENRQNTEAFF; CDR3 DNA: TGTGCCAGCAGCCAAGAGAACAGGCAGAACACTGAAGCTTTCTTT
clone size: -; D gene: -; V gene: TRBV10-3; J gene: TRBJ1-6; CDR3 protein: CAISEGGYNSPLHF; CDR3 DNA: TGTGCCATCAGTGAAGGTGGATATAATTCACCCCTCCACTTT
clone size: -; D gene: -; V gene: TRBV10-3; J gene: TRBJ2-7; CDR3 protein: CAISGREGGEQYF; CDR3 DNA: TGTGCCATCTCCGGACGTGAAGGGGGCGAGCAGTACTTC
clone size: -; D gene: -; V gene: TRBV5-6; J gene: TRBJ1-2; CDR3 protein: CASSLVADTLPNYGYTF; CDR3 DNA: TGTGCCAGCAGCTTGGTCGCGGACACACTTCCTAACTATGGCTACACCTTC
clone size: -; D gene: -; V gene: TRBV10-3; J gene: TRBJ1-5; CDR3 protein: CAIRQGGGNQPQHF; CDR3 DNA: TGTGCCATCAGGCAGGGCGGGGGCAATCAGCCCCAGCATTTT
clone size: -; D gene: TRBD1; V gene: TRBV7-7; J gene: TRBJ2-7; CDR3 protein: CASSPGTGGYYEQYF; CDR3 DNA: TGTGCTAGCAGCCCAGGGACAGGGGGGTACTACGAGCAGTACTTC
clone size: once; D gene: -; V gene: TRBV5-1; J gene: TRBJ2-3; CDR3 protein: CASSPGTDTQYF; CDR3 DNA: TGCGCCAGCAGCCCCGGCACAGATACGCAGTATTTT
clone size: -; D gene: -; V gene: TRBV30; J gene: TRBJ1-1; CDR3 protein: CAWNRPPENTEAFF; CDR3 DNA: TGTGCCTGGAATCGACCCCCGGAGAACACTGAAGCTTTCTTT
clone size: -; D gene: -; V gene: TRBV27; J gene: TRBJ1-1; CDR3 protein: CASSPLSPSSAFF; CDR3 DNA: TGTGCCAGCAGTCCCTTGAGTCCTTCGAGTGCTTTCTTT
clone size: -; D gene: -; V gene: TRBV20-1; J gene: TRBJ1-2; CDR3 protein: CSAREGVGYTF; CDR3 DNA: TGCAGTGCTAGAGAGGGGGTAGGCTACACCTTC
clone size: few; D gene: -; V gene: TRBV5-4; J gene: TRBJ2-2; CDR3 protein: CASSLGGLSTGELFF; CDR3 DNA: TGTGCCAGCAGCTTGGGGGGGCTGAGCACCGGGGAGCTGTTTTTT
clone size: -; D gene: TRBD1; V gene: TRBV19; J gene: TRBJ1-2; CDR3 protein: CASREGQGNPDYGYTF; CDR3 DNA: TGTGCCAGTAGAGAGGGACAGGGGAATCCTGACTATGGCTACACCTTC
clone size: -; D gene: TRBD1; V gene: TRBV5-1; J gene: TRBJ2-7; CDR3 protein: CASSSPGTESSYEQYF; CDR3 DNA: TGCGCCAGCAGCTCCCCCGGGACAGAGAGCTCCTACGAGCAGTACTTC
clone size: -; D gene: TRBD2; V gene: TRBV7-7; J gene: TRBJ2-5; CDR3 protein: CASSLNLGLAIQETQYF; CDR3 DNA: TGTGCTAGCAGCCTCAACCTTGGACTAGCCATCCAAGAGACCCAGTACTTC
clone size: -; D gene: -; V gene: TRBV19; J gene: TRBJ1-5; CDR3 protein: CATAGGASQPQHF; CDR3 DNA: TGTGCCACTGCGGGGGGGGCGTCTCAGCCCCAGCATTTT
clone size: -; D gene: -; V gene: TRBV18; J gene: TRBJ2-1; CDR3 protein: CASSPGGSYNEQFF; CDR3 DNA: TGTGCCAGCTCACCGGGAGGATCCTACAATGAGCAGTTCTTC
clone size: -; D gene: -; V gene: TRBV6-6; J gene: TRBJ2-1; CDR3 protein: CASSYSKGRSQFF; CDR3 DNA: TGTGCCAGCAGTTACTCGAAAGGCAGGTCGCAGTTCTTC
clone size: -; D gene: TRBD2; V gene: TRBV4-2; J gene: TRBJ2-5; CDR3 protein: CASSQATSGNQETQYF; CDR3 DNA: TGTGCCAGCAGCCAAGCTACTAGCGGGAATCAAGAGACCCAGTACTTC
clone size: few; D gene: -; V gene: TRBV5-1; J gene: TRBJ1-6; CDR3 protein: CASRRGVDNSPLHF; CDR3 DNA: TGCGCCAGCCGAAGGGGAGTCGATAATTCACCCCTCCACTTT
clone size: -; D gene: -; V gene: TRBV6-5; J gene: TRBJ2-7; CDR3 protein: CASSSPVNRRNEQYF; CDR3 DNA: TGTGCCAGCAGTTCCCCTGTCAACAGAAGGAACGAGCAGTACTTC
clone size: many; D gene: TRBD1; V gene: TRBV9; J gene: TRBJ1-2; CDR3 protein: CASSESGQDYGYTF; CDR3 DNA: TGTGCCAGCAGCGAGAGCGGACAGGACTATGGCTACACCTTC
clone size: -; D gene: -; V gene: TRBV5-6; J gene: TRBJ1-1; CDR3 protein: CASSPIGGNTEAFF; CDR3 DNA: TGTGCCAGCAGCCCGATCGGGGGGAACACTGAAGCTTTCTTT
clone size: -; D gene: -; V gene: TRBV19; J gene: TRBJ1-2; CDR3 protein: CASRPDMRYGYTF; CDR3 DNA: TGTGCCAGTAGACCTGACATGAGGTATGGCTACACCTTC
clone size: once; D gene: -; V gene: TRBV5-1; J gene: TRBJ2-1; CDR3 protein: CASSLGYLSSYNEQFF; CDR3 DNA: TGCGCCAGCAGCTTGGGTTACCTAAGCTCCTACAATGAGCAGTTCTTC
clone size: -; D gene: -; V gene: TRBV9; J gene: TRBJ1-2; CDR3 protein: CASSVDVGGGYTF; CDR3 DNA: TGTGCCAGCAGCGTAGATGTAGGGGGTGGCTACACCTTC
clone size: -; D gene: -; V gene: TRBV16; J gene: TRBJ2-5; CDR3 protein: CASSQLGLQETQYF; CDR3 DNA: TGTGCCAGCAGCCAATTAGGACTGCAAGAGACCCAGTACTTC
clone size: -; D gene: TRBD2; V gene: TRBV12-5; J gene: TRBJ2-7; CDR3 protein: CASASLPGLAEEQYF; CDR3 DNA: TGTGCTAGTGCTTCTTTACCGGGACTAGCGGAAGAGCAGTACTTC
clone size: few; D gene: -; V gene: TRBV7-8; J gene: TRBJ1-4; CDR3 protein: CASSLTAHEKLFF; CDR3 DNA: TGTGCCAGCAGCTTAACGGCCCATGAAAAACTGTTTTTT
clone size: -; D gene: -; V gene: TRBV9; J gene: TRBJ1-2; CDR3 protein: CASSVGTGILYYGYTF; CDR3 DNA: TGTGCCAGCAGCGTAGGAACAGGGATTTTATACTATGGCTACACCTTC
clone size: -; D gene: -; V gene: TRBV19; J gene: TRBJ2-7; CDR3 protein: CASSIRTDSYEQYF; CDR3 DNA: TGTGCCAGTAGTATCCGGACAGACTCCTACGAGCAGTACTTC
clone size: -; D gene: -; V gene: TRBV25-1; J gene: TRBJ1-1; CDR3 protein: CASSSGANTEAFF; CDR3 DNA: TGTGCCAGCAGCTCGGGGGCGAACACTGAAGCTTTCTTT
clone size: -; D gene: -; V gene: TRBV7-2; J gene: TRBJ1-1; CDR3 protein: CASSLEVGEGFF; CDR3 DNA: TGTGCCAGCAGCTTAGAAGTTGGGGAGGGGTTCTTT
clone size: -; D gene: -; V gene: TRBV6-1; J gene: TRBJ1-1; CDR3 protein: CASSERSTEAFF; CDR3 DNA: TGTGCCAGCAGTGAAAGGTCCACTGAAGCTTTCTTT
clone size: few; D gene: -; V gene: TRBV18; J gene: TRBJ2-6; CDR3 protein: CASSPIADSGANVLTF; CDR3 DNA: TGTGCCAGCTCACCTATCGCGGACTCTGGGGCCAACGTCCTGACTTTC
clone size: -; D gene: TRBD1; V gene: TRBV30; J gene: TRBJ1-3; CDR3 protein: CAWTRQGATGNTIYF; CDR3 DNA: TGTGCCTGGACCCGCCAGGGGGCTACTGGAAACACCATATATTTT
clone size: once; D gene: TRBD1; V gene: TRBV5-4; J gene: TRBJ2-1; CDR3 protein: CASSLKAGTGSDEQFF; CDR3 DNA: TGTGCCAGCAGCTTGAAAGCCGGGACAGGGTCTGATGAGCAGTTCTTC
clone size: -; D gene: -; V gene: TRBV5-1; J gene: TRBJ1-1; CDR3 protein: CASSFAQGPWTEAFF; CDR3 DNA: TGCGCCAGCAGCTTTGCGCAGGGACCCTGGACTGAAGCTTTCTTT
clone size: few; D gene: -; V gene: TRBV27; J gene: TRBJ1-6; CDR3 protein: CASSHINSPLHF; CDR3 DNA: TGTGCCAGCAGCCATATAAATTCACCCCTCCACTTT
clone size: few; D gene: -; V gene: TRBV15; J gene: TRBJ1-5; CDR3 protein: CATSGGNQPQHF; CDR3 DNA: TGTGCCACCAGTGGCGGGAATCAGCCCCAGCATTTT
clone size: -; D gene: TRBD1; V gene: TRBV7-9; J gene: TRBJ1-1; CDR3 protein: CASSSTGVTEAFF; CDR3 DNA: TGTGCCAGCAGCTCGACAGGGGTCACTGAAGCTTTCTTT